This T cell receptor (beta chain) was sequenced in a study of shared clonotypes between healthy human individuals. Overall study context: Each donor contributed plates that comprised three CD4 naive, three CD4 memory, two CD8 naive and one CD8 memory.

Profiling relied on immunoSEQ multiplex PCR, and the TCRdb table lists in-frame clones only, not all of them. The table lists about 2.4 million clones, more than 80% of them singletons. The CDR3 spans 16 residues. The germline V gene encodes CDR1 SGHAT and CDR2 FQNNGV. V lost 2 bases, J lost 4 bases, and 17 bases lay in between. The investigators split CD4+ cells into a CD45RA+ naive subset and a CD45RA-negative memory subset. Material for sequencing was naive CD4+ T cells sorted from blood. Subset described: CD45RA+ positively selected. J is TRBJ1-1 and V is TRBV11-2; a weak D match, TRBD1 (5 bases). The TCR comes from a young man in good health. The chain's CDR3 is CASSLIGRREGTEAFF. The CDR3 DNA reads TGTGCCAGCAGCTTAATCGGCCGCAGGGAAGGCACTGAAGCTTTCTTT.